Given below is one T cell receptor beta chain in context. The germline CDR1 and CDR2 sequences are SGHDT and YYEEEE. The CDR3 extends over 14 amino acids. Germline trimming cut 3 bases from V and 3 bases from J; bases unmatched to any gene: 5. The entry originates in a study of blood T cell repertoires in COVID-19. Profiling relied on immunoSEQ multiplex PCR, and the TCRdb table lists in-frame clones only, not all of them. The table shows 40,000 to 60,000 clones, with more than 90% occurring only once. Source material: peripheral blood. The receptor was derived from a human donor in a cohort sampled during active COVID-19. V gene TRBV5-6 combines with J gene TRBJ2-7; 8 bases align to TRBD1. CDR3 sequence (DNA): TGTGCCAGCAGCTGGCGGACAGGGCGCTACGAGCAGTACGTC. This translates into CASSWRTGRYEQYV.